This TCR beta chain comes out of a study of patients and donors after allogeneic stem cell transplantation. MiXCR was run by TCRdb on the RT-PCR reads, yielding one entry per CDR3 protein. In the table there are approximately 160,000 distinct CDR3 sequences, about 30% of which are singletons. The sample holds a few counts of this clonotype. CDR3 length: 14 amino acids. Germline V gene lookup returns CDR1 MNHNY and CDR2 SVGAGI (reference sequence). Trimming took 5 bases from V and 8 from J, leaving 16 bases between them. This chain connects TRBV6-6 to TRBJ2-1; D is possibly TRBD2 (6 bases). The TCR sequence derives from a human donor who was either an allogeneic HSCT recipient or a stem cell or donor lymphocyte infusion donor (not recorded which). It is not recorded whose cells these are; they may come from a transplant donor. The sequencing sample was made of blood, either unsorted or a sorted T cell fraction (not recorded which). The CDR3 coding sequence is TGTGCCAGCAGTGCACCGGGGTGGGAGGATGAGCAGTTCTTC. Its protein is CASSAPGWEDEQFF.